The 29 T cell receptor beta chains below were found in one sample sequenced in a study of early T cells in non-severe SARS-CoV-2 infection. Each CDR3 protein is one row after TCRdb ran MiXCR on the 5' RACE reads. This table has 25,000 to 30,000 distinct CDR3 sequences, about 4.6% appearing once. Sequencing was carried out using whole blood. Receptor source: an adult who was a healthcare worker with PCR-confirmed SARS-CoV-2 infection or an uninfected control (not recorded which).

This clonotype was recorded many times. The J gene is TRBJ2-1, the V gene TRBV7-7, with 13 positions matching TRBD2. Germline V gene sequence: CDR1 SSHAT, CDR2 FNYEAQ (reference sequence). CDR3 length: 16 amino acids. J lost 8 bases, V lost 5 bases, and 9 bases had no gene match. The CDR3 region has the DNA TGTGCCAGCAGCCGGGGGGGACTAGCGGGATACGATGAGCAGTTCTTC. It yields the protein CASSRGGLAGYDEQFF.

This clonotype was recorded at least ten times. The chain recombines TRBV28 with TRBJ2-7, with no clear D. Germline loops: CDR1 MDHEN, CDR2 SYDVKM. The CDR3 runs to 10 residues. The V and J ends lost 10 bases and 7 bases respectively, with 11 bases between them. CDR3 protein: CATNRREQYF. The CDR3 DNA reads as TGTGCCACCAACCGTCGGGAGCAGTACTTC. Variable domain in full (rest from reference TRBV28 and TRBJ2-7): DVKVTQSSRYLVKRTGEKVFLECVQDMDHENMFWYRQDPGLGLRLIYFSYDVKMKEKGDIPEGYSVSREKKERFSLILESASTNQTSMYLCATNRREQYFGPGTRLTVT.

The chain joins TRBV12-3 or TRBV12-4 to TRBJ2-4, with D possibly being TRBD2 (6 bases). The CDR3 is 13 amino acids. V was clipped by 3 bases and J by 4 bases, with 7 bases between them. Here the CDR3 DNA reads TGTGCCAGCAGTTTCGGGGGAAAAAACATTCAGTACTTC. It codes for CASSFGGKNIQYF.

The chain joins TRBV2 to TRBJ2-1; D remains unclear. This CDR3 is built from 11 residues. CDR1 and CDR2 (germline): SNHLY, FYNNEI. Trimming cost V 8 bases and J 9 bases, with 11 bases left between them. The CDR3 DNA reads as TGTGCCAGCCCTACATGGAGTGAGCAGTTCTTC. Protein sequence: CASPTWSEQFF.

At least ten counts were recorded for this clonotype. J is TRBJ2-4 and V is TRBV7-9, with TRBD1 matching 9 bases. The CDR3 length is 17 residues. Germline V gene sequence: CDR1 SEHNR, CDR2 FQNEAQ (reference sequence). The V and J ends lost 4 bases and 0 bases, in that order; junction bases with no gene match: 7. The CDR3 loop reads CASSSDRGREAKNIQYF. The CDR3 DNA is TGTGCCAGCAGCTCCGACAGGGGGAGGGAAGCCAAAAACATTCAGTACTTC.

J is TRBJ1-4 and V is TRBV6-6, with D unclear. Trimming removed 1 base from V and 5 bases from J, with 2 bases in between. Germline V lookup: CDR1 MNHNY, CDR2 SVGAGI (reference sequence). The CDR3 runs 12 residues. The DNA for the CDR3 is TGTGCCAGCAGTTACTTGAATGAAAAACTGTTTTTT. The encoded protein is CASSYLNEKLFF.

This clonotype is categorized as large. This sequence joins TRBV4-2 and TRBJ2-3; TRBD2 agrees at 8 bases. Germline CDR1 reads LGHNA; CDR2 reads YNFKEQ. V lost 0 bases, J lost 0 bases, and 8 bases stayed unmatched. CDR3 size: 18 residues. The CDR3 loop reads CASSQDLGTSGSTDTQYF. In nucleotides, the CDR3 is TGTGCCAGCAGCCAAGATTTGGGAACTAGCGGAAGCACAGATACGCAGTATTTT.

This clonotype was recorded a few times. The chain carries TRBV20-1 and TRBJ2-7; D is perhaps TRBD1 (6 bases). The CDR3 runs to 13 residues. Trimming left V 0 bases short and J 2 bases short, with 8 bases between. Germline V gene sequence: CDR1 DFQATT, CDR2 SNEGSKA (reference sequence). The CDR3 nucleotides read TGCAGTGCTAGAGAAGACAGGACCTACGAGCAGTACTTC. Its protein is CSAREDRTYEQYF.

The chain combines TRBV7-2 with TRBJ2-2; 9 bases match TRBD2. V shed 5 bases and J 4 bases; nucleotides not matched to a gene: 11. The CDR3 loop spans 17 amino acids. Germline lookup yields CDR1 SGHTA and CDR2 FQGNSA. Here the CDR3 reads CASSPEASSGVTGELFF. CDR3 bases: TGTGCCAGCAGCCCAGAGGCGTCTAGCGGGGTCACCGGGGAGCTGTTTTTT.

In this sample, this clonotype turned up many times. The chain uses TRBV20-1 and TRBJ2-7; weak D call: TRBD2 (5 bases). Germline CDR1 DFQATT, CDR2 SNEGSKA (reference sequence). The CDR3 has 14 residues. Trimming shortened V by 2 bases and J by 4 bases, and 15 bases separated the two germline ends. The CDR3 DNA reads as TGCAGTGCTAGAACCGGGATGGCCCCATACGAGCAGTACTTC. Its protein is CSARTGMAPYEQYF.

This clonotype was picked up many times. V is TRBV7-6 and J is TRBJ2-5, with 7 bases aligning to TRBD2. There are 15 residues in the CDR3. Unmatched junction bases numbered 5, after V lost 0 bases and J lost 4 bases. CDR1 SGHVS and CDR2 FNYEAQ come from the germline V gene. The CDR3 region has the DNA TGTGCCAGCAGCTTAGCACTTACTAGCGTAGAGACCCAGTACTTC. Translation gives CASSLALTSVETQYF.

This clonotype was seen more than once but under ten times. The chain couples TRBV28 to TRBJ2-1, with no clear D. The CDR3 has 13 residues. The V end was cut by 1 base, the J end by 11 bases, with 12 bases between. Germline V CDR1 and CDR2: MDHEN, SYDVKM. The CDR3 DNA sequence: TGTGCCAGCAGTTTATCCCTCCTAGACCAGCAGTTCTTC. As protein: CASSLSLLDQQFF.

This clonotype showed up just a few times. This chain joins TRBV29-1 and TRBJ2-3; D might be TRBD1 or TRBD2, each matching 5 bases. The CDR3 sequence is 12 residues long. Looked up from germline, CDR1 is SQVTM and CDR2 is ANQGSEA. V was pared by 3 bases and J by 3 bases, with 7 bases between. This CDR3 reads CSVDEGTDTQYF. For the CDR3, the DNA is TGCAGCGTTGACGAGGGGACAGATACGCAGTATTTT.

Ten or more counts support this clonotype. This chain's CDR3 is CSARIAGHSYNEQFF. The DNA for the CDR3 is TGCAGTGCTAGAATAGCGGGGCATTCCTACAATGAGCAGTTCTTC. The chain recombines TRBV20-1 with TRBJ2-1, with 8 bases matching TRBD2. CDR1 is DFQATT and CDR2 is SNEGSKA in the germline V gene (reference sequence). The J segment lost 1 base and the V segment lost 2 bases, leaving 4 bases of the junction unmatched. CDR3 length equals 15 residues.

CDR3 nucleotide sequence: TGTGCCAGCAGCCGACCGCCTCGTATAGATACGCAGTATTTT. Translating it yields CASSRPPRIDTQYF. The rearrangement links TRBV7-2 to TRBJ2-3; no reliable D call. Germline V gene lookup returns CDR1 SGHTA and CDR2 FQGNSA. The V and J ends lost 5 bases and 5 bases respectively, with 14 bases between them. The CDR3 contains 14 residues. The whole variable domain, filled in from reference TRBV7-2 and TRBJ2-3, reads GAGVSQSPSNKVTEKGKDVELRCDPISGHTALYWYRQSLGQGLEFLIYFQGNSAPDKSGLPSDRFSAERTGGSVSTLTIQRTQQEDSAVYLCASSRPPRIDTQYFGPGTRLTVL.

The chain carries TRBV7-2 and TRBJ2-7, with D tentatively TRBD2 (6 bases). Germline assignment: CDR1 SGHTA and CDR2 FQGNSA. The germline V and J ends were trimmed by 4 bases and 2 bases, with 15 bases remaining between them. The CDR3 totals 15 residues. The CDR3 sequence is CASSYGGTATYEQYF. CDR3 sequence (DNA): TGTGCCAGCAGCTATGGCGGGACCGCCACCTACGAGCAGTACTTC.

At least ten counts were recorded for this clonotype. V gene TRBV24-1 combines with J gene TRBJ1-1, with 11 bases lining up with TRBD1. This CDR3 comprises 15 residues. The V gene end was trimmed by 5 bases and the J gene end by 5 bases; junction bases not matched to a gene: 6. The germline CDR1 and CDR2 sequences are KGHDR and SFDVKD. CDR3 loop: CATSVGQGGSTEAFF. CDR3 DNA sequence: TGTGCCACCAGTGTGGGACAGGGGGGAAGTACTGAAGCTTTCTTT.

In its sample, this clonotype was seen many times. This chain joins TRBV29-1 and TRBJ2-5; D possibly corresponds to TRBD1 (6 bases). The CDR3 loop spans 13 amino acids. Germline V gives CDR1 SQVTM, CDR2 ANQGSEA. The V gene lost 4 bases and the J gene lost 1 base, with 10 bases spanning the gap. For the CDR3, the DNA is TGCAGCGTTGTCAGGGGAACCCAAGAGACCCAGTACTTC. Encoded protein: CSVVRGTQETQYF.

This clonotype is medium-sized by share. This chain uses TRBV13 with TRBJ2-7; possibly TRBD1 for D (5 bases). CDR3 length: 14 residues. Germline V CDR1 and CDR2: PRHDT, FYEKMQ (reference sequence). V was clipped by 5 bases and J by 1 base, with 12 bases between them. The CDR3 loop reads CASSNPTESYEQYF. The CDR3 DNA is TGTGCCAGCAGCAATCCGACAGAGTCCTACGAGCAGTACTTC. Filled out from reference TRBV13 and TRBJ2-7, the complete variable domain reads AAGVIQSPRHLIKEKRETATLKCYPIPRHDTVYWYQQGPGQDPQFLISFYEKMQSDKGSIPDRFSAQQFSDYHSELNMSSLELGDSALYFCASSNPTESYEQYFGPGTRLTVT.

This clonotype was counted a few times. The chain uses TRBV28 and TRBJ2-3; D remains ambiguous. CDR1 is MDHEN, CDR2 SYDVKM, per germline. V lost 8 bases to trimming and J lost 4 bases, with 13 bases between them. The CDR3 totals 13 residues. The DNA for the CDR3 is TGTGCCAGCGGCCGGTACCTTTCAGATACGCAGTATTTT. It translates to CASGRYLSDTQYF.

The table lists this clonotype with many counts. CDR3 residues: CAISGEAGNMNTEAFF. In nucleotides, the CDR3 is TGTGCCATCAGTGGAGAGGCAGGGAACATGAACACTGAAGCTTTCTTT. This chain uses TRBV10-3 with TRBJ1-1; a weak D match, TRBD1 (5 bases). There are 16 residues in the CDR3. The germline V gene encodes CDR1 ENHRY and CDR2 SYGVKD. Trimming removed 4 bases from V and 0 bases from J, with 15 bases in between.

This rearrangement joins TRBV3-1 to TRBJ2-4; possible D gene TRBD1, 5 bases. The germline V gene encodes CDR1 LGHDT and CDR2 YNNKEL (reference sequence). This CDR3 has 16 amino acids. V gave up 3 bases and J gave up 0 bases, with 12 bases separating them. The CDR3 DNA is TGTGCCAGCAGCCAGGACACTAAGCTAGCCAAAAACATTCAGTACTTC. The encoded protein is CASSQDTKLAKNIQYF.

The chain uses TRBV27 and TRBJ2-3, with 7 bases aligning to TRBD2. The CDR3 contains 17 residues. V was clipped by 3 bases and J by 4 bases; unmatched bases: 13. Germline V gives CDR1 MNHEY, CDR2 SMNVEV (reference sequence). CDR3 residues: CASSFRHPGGGADTQYF. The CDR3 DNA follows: TGTGCCAGCAGTTTCCGACACCCGGGGGGAGGAGCAGATACGCAGTATTTT.

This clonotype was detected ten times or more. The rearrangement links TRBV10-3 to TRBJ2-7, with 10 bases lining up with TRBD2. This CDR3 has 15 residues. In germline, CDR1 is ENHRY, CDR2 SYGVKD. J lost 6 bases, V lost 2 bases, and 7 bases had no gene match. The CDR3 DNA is TGTGCCATCAGTGAGCCAACTAGCGGGGAAGGCGAGCAGTACTTC. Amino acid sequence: CAISEPTSGEGEQYF.

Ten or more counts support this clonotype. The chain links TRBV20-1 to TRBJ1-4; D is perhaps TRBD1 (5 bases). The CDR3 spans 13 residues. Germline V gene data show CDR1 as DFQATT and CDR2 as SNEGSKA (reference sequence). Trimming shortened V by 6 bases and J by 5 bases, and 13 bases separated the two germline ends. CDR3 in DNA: TGCAGTGCAGTCGGGGCAGGGAATGAAAAACTGTTTTTT. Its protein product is CSAVGAGNEKLFF.

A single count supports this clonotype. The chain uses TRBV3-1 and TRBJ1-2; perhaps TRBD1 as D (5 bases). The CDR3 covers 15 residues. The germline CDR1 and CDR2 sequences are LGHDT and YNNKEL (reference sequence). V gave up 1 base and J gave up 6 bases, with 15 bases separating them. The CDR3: CASSQADLSDNGYTF. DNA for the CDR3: TGTGCCAGCAGCCAAGCGGACCTATCGGACAATGGCTACACCTTC.

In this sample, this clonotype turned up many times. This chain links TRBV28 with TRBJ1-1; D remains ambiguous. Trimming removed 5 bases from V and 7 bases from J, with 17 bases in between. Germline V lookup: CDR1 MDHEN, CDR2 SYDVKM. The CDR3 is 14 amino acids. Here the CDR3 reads CASSTGRSNGEAFF. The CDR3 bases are TGTGCCAGCAGTACCGGACGGAGTAACGGTGAAGCTTTCTTT.

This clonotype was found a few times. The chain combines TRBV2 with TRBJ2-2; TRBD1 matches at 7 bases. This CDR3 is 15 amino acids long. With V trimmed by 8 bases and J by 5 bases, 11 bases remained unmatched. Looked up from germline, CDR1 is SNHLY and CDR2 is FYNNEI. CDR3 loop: CASGDRATPTGELFF. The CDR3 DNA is TGTGCCAGCGGCGACAGGGCGACTCCGACCGGGGAGCTGTTTTTT.

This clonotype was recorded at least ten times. Here the CDR3 DNA reads TGTGCCATCAGTCCCCAGGGGAAGACAGATACGCAGTATTTT. Its protein is CAISPQGKTDTQYF. This chain connects TRBV10-3 to TRBJ2-3; D might be TRBD1 (6 bases). The germline CDR1 and CDR2 sequences are ENHRY and SYGVKD. Trimming left V 5 bases short and J 3 bases short, with 12 bases between. This CDR3 comprises 14 residues.